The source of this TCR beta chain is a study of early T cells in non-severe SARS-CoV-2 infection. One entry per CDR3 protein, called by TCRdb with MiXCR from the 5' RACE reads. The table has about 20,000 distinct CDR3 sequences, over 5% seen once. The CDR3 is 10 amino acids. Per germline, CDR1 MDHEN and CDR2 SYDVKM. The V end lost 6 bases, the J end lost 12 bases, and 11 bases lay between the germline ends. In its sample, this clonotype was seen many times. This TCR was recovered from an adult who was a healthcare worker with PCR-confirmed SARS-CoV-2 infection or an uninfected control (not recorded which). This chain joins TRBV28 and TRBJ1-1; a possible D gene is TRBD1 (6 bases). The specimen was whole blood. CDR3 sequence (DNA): TGTGCCAGCAGGCAACAGGGTACTTTCTTT. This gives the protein CASRQQGTFF.